This note documents a single TCR beta chain sequence. Antigen specificity is unknown. Losses at the gene ends were 4 bases for V and 0 bases for J; bases not matched to a gene: 6. The CDR3 totals 15 residues. Germline CDR1 reads SGHDT; CDR2 reads YYEEEE. The sample belongs to a study of T cell responses to AZD1222 COVID-19 vaccine. Study results and caveats: Most donors were white British and more were female, and clonal diversity was possibly underestimated. No day 14 peak samples; only post-peak repertoires were characterized. Regions 160-218 and 743-854 dominated among vaccine-associated CD4 TCRs spanning spike.

Clones were read by immunoSEQ multiplex PCR, and TCRdb kept only the in-frame ones, dropping some. The sample shows 93,000 or so clones, 90% to 95% of them seen only once. This TCR derives from an adult in good health. The chain couples TRBV5-6 to TRBJ2-7; 8 bases match TRBD1. The sample here was peripheral blood, taken on day 0 of AZD1222 vaccination. Here the CDR3 reads CASSRTGQASYEQYF. For the CDR3, the DNA is TGTGCCAGCAGCCGCACGGGACAGGCCTCCTACGAGCAGTACTTC.